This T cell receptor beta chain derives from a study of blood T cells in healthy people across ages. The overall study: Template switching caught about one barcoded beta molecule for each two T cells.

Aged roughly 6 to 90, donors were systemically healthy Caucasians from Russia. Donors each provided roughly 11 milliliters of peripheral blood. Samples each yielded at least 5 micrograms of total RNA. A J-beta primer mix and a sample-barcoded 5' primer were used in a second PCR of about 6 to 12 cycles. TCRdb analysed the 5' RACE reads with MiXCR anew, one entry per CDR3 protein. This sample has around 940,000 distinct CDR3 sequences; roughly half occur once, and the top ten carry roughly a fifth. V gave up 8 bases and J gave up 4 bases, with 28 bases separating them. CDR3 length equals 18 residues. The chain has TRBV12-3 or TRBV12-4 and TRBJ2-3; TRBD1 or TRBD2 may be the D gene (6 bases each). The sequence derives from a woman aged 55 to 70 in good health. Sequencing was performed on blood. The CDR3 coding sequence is TGTGCCAGCGGGGCCAGACAGGTTTTTGGAGGGCGCGCAGATACGCAGTATTTT. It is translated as CASGARQVFGGRADTQYF.